In its sample, the clone carrying this TCR beta chain was seen a few times. Other nucleotide sequences from this sample produce the same CDR3. V shed 6 bases and J shed 6 bases, with 15 bases lying between them. This CDR3 spans 13 amino acids. Germline loops: CDR1 MNHEY, CDR2 SVGAGI. The data belong to a study of cytomegalovirus exposure and HLA in healthy donors. The PCR contained 60 Vbeta and 13 Jbeta primers. TCRdb's table, derived via immunoSEQ multiplex PCR, lists solely in-frame clones and lacks some. The table lists 150,000 to 180,000 clones, 80% of them singletons. The chain joins TRBV6-5 to TRBJ2-7; the D gene is possibly TRBD2 (6 bases). The clonotype comes from a man aged 30 to 39 in good health and CMV-seropositive. The sample consisted of PBMCs. The CDR3 DNA follows: TGTGCCAGCAGCTTGACTTGGGGAGGCGAGCAGTACTTC. As protein: CASSLTWGGEQYF.